This entry lists 21 T cell receptor beta chains sequenced from one sample in a study of early stage breast cancer tumors (dated by TCRdb to 2017 to 2019). Library prep was done by the immunoSEQ multiplex PCR assay. This is the immuneACCESS table as TCRdb keeps it, with only in-frame sequences that have V and J called. A part of the clones is gone; compared with another copy, unresolved V genes explain less than half, and the rest is unexplained. The sample yields tens of thousands of clones; roughly four fifths were counted once. The ten biggest clones cover roughly 9.1% of the sample. The sequenced sample was breast tumor tissue. Source of these receptors: a person aged 25 to 40 with breast cancer.

This sequence joins TRBV27 and TRBJ2-7; no firm D call. The CDR3 length is 14 residues. Germline CDR1 is MNHEY and CDR2 is SMNVEV (reference sequence). V lost 4 bases to trimming and J lost 6 bases, with 16 bases between them. The CDR3 DNA reads as TGTGCCAGCAGTTCCGTCTACCCCCCTTCCGAGCAGTACTTC. It yields the protein CASSSVYPPSEQYF.

This clone has only a few counts. The rearrangement joins TRBV23-1 to TRBJ1-5; 8 nucleotides line up with TRBD1. Being an ORF, TRBV23-1 has a function that is uncertain. With V trimmed by 6 bases and J by 6 bases, 7 bases remained unmatched. The CDR3 is made up of 14 amino acids. CDR3 bases: TGCGCCAGCAGGGTGGGGACAGGCGTTCAGCCCCAGCATTTT. This gives the protein CASRVGTGVQPQHF.

This clone was detected a few times. V gene TRBV30 combines with J gene TRBJ1-5, with a tentative D call TRBD1 (5 bases). In germline, CDR1 is GTSNPN, CDR2 SVGIG (reference sequence). The CDR3 runs 14 residues. Trimming pared 8 bases from V and 0 bases from J, leaving 14 bases between. The CDR3 sequence is CAVSTENSNQPQHF. In nucleotides, the CDR3 is TGTGCCGTATCGACAGAGAATAGCAATCAGCCCCAGCATTTT.

The chain recombines TRBV19 with TRBJ1-1; D gene uncertain. Deletions cut 0 bases from V and 10 bases from J, with 15 bases between. In germline, CDR1 is LNHDA, CDR2 SQIVND (reference sequence). The CDR3 runs 14 residues. The CDR3: CASSIDRGAAGAFF. The CDR3 DNA reads as TGTGCCAGTAGTATAGATCGAGGAGCCGCGGGAGCTTTCTTT.

The genes are TRBV6-6 and TRBJ2-5, with D unresolved. This CDR3 spans 13 amino acids. V gave up 7 bases and J gave up 0 bases, with 9 bases separating them. Germline-derived CDR1 and CDR2 are MNHNY and SVGAGI (reference sequence). The CDR3 loop reads CASKTNDQETQYF. The CDR3 nucleotides are TGTGCCAGCAAAACTAATGACCAAGAGACCCAGTACTTC.

Remarks on this clone: With a far larger clone one base away, a read error is the likely cause. The rearrangement joins TRBV5-6 to TRBJ1-2; 10 nucleotides agree with TRBD1. This CDR3 is built from 15 residues. The germline CDR1 and CDR2 sequences are SGHDT and YYEEEE. The ends lost 4 bases at V and 6 bases at J; junction bases unmatched: 9. CDR3 sequence (DNA): TGTGCCAGCAGCGGAGGGACAGGGGATTTTCATGGCTACACCTTC. This translates into CASSGGTGDFHGYTF. The full variable domain, with the rest looked up from reference TRBV5-6 and TRBJ1-2, is DAGVTQSPTHLIKTRGQQVTLRCSPKSGHDTVSWYQQALGQGPQFIFQYYEEEERQRGNFPDRFSGHQFPNYSSELNVNALLLGDSALYLCASSGGTGDFHGYTFGSGTRLTVV.

The genes are TRBV21-1 and TRBJ2-5. TRBV21-1 counts as a pseudogene. The CDR3 runs to 16 residues. The CDR3 DNA reads as TGTGCCAGCAGCAATAGGCTGCGGCAGGCTTTAGAGACCCAGTACTTC. Amino acids: CASSNRLRQALETQYF.

The chain carries TRBV7-6 and TRBJ2-5; no reliable D call. The V and J ends lost 5 bases and 5 bases respectively, with 9 bases between them. The CDR3 spans 12 residues. Germline V gene lookup returns CDR1 SGHVS and CDR2 FNYEAQ. CDR3 nucleotides: TGTGCCAGCAGCCAGACGAGGGAGACCCAGTACTTC. Its translation is CASSQTRETQYF.

The rearrangement joins TRBV4-1 to TRBJ2-3, with 8 bases that match TRBD2. CDR3 size: 14 residues. CDR1 and CDR2 (germline): MGHRA, YSYEKL. Trimming removed 6 bases from V and 1 base from J; junction bases left unmatched: 3. This chain's CDR3 is CASRPAGGTDTQYF. CDR3 nucleotides: TGCGCCAGCAGACCAGCGGGAGGCACAGATACGCAGTATTTT.

The chain combines TRBV2 with TRBJ1-6; D might be TRBD1 (6 bases). V gave up 5 bases and J gave up 9 bases, with 14 bases separating them. Germline V gene data show CDR1 as SNHLY and CDR2 as FYNNEI. The CDR3 length is 14 residues. The CDR3 sequence: CASSQQGYSSPLHF. For the CDR3, the DNA is TGTGCCAGCAGTCAACAGGGTTACAGTTCACCCCTCCACTTT. Based on the CDR3 plus reference TRBV2 and TRBJ1-6, the full variable domain is EPEVTQTPSHQVTQMGQEVILRCVPISNHLYFYWYRQILGQKVEFLVSFYNNEISEKSEIFDDQFSVERPDGSNFTLKIRSTKLEDSAMYFCASSQQGYSSPLHFGNGTRLTVT.

The V and J genes are TRBV6-4 and TRBJ2-1, with 12 bases matching TRBD2. V gave up 5 bases and J gave up 7 bases; unmatched junction bases: 6. The CDR3 extends over 15 amino acids. Germline CDR1 MRHNA, CDR2 SNTAGT. The CDR3 DNA reads TGTGCCAGCAGTACCGGGACTAGCGGGCGGAATGAGCAGTTCTTC. It specifies CASSTGTSGRNEQFF.

The chain couples TRBV4-1 to TRBJ1-3, with D maybe TRBD1 (6 bases). This CDR3 is 18 amino acids long. CDR1 is MGHRA, CDR2 YSYEKL, per germline. The ends were cut back, 3 bases at V and 1 base at J, with 19 bases in the middle. The CDR3 reads CASSQNRVRISSGNTIYF. The DNA of the CDR3 is TGCGCCAGCAGCCAGAACAGGGTGCGGATTTCATCTGGAAACACCATATATTTT.

This clone was picked up a small number of times. V gene TRBV5-1 combines with J gene TRBJ2-5; D is tentatively TRBD1 or TRBD2 (5 bases each). The CDR3 has 14 amino acids. The V gene's germline CDR1 is SGHRS and CDR2 YFSETQ. V gave up 4 bases and J gave up 5 bases, with 15 bases separating them. CDR3 DNA sequence: TGCGCCAGCAGCGTAAACGTTGGGGACGAGACCCAGTACTTC. This codes for CASSVNVGDETQYF.

This clone was seen a single time. The rearrangement joins TRBV29-1 to TRBJ2-1; 11 bases map to TRBD2. V lost 6 bases, J lost 5 bases, and 3 bases stayed unmatched. CDR3 length equals 13 residues. The germline gives CDR1 SQVTM, CDR2 ANQGSEA. The CDR3 spells CSVGTSGHNEQFF. The CDR3 region has the DNA TGCAGCGTCGGGACTAGCGGCCACAATGAGCAGTTCTTC.

This clone has a single count. The chain couples TRBV9 to TRBJ2-2; no reliable D call. This CDR3 has 16 residues. The germline V gene encodes CDR1 SGDLS and CDR2 YYNGEE. The V end was cut by 4 bases, the J end by 0 bases, with 13 bases between. CDR3 sequence (DNA): TGTGCCAGCAGCCTCAAAGGTACGACGAACACCGGGGAGCTGTTTTTT. This gives the protein CASSLKGTTNTGELFF. Full variable domain (rest looked up from reference TRBV9 and TRBJ2-2): DSGVTQTPKHLITATGQRVTLRCSPRSGDLSVYWYQQSLDQGLQFLIQYYNGEERAKGNILERFSAQQFPDLHSELNLSSLELGDSALYFCASSLKGTTNTGELFFGEGSRLTVL.

The chain links TRBV19 to TRBJ2-7; D possibly matches TRBD1 or TRBD2 (5 bases each). With 1 base removed from V and 2 bases from J, the gap between germline ends came to 12 bases. The CDR3 has 15 amino acids. CDR1 is LNHDA, CDR2 SQIVND, per germline (reference sequence). Here the CDR3 DNA reads TGTGCCAGTAGTATAGGACCCGGGGCTACCTACGAGCAGTACTTC. It yields the protein CASSIGPGATYEQYF.

The chain uses TRBV9 and TRBJ2-5; TRBD2 matches at 10 bases. The ends lost 0 bases at V and 1 base at J; junction bases unmatched: 12. The CDR3 contains 19 residues. Germline V gene sequence: CDR1 SGDLS, CDR2 YYNGEE. The CDR3 loop reads CASSVALAGALGGQETQYF. The CDR3 DNA reads as TGTGCCAGCAGCGTAGCCCTAGCGGGAGCCCTGGGGGGCCAAGAGACCCAGTACTTC.

The chain joins TRBV5-1 to TRBJ1-3, with a possible D match to TRBD1 (6 bases). Germline V lookup: CDR1 SGHRS, CDR2 YFSETQ. The CDR3 sequence is 16 residues long. Deletions cut 4 bases from V and 0 bases from J, with 14 bases between. CDR3 protein: CASSKGDGYSGNTIYF. The CDR3 DNA reads TGCGCCAGCAGCAAGGGGGACGGTTACTCTGGAAACACCATATATTTT.

The J gene is TRBJ2-1, the V gene TRBV27, with D uncertain. V gave up 8 bases and J gave up 15 bases, with 17 bases separating them. The CDR3 sequence is 11 residues long. Germline CDR1 reads MNHEY; CDR2 reads SMNVEV (reference sequence). CDR3 protein: CASGSMRLRFF. The CDR3, as DNA: TGTGCCAGCGGTTCCATGCGTTTACGGTTCTTC.

The chain uses TRBV28 and TRBJ2-2; D is tentatively TRBD1 or TRBD2 (5 bases each). This CDR3 is built from 15 residues. The V and J ends lost 6 bases and 4 bases respectively, with 15 bases between them. Germline-derived CDR1 and CDR2 are MDHEN and SYDVKM. CDR3 in amino acids: CASRWGLRGTGELFF. The CDR3 region has the DNA TGTGCCAGCAGATGGGGGTTAAGGGGCACCGGGGAGCTGTTTTTT.

The DNA for the CDR3 is TGTGCCTGGAGTGTACTCATCTCGCAGGTTCGGGAGACCCAGTACTTC. This codes for CAWSVLISQVRETQYF. This sequence joins TRBV30 and TRBJ2-5; D remains ambiguous. The CDR3 runs to 16 residues. CDR1 and CDR2 from the germline V gene are GTSNPN and SVGIG (reference sequence). The V and J ends lost 0 bases and 5 bases respectively, with 19 bases between them.